This is a list of T cell receptor beta chains from one sample in a study of T cell responses to AZD1222 COVID-19 vaccine. Produced via immunoSEQ multiplex PCR; TCRdb's table is partial and in-frame only. The top ten hold approximately 2.5% of the sample, which has some 170,000 clones, around nine tenths seen once. The sample was peripheral blood, taken on day 0 of AZD1222 vaccination. These receptors were collected from an adult in good health. Each CDR3 is given with its conserved first and last residue. The D gene is left open where the match is weak. Expanded clones get a size class; other rows say once, few or many, or leave the size out.

cdr3_nt	cdr3_aa	clone_size	cdr3_length	v_call	j_call	d_call
TGTGCCTGGACCCGTATCTTGGATGAGCAGTTCTTC	CAWTRILDEQFF	.	12	TRBV30	TRBJ2-1	.
TGTGCCAGTAGGACAGGAGCGGATTTTTCACCCCTCCACTTT	CASRTGADFSPLHF	.	14	TRBV19	TRBJ1-6	.
TGTGCCAGCAGTTACTCGGGACGCGGGACCACTGAAGCTTTCTTT	CASSYSGRGTTEAFF	.	15	TRBV6-5	TRBJ1-1	.
TGTGCCAGCAGCTTGACACGAGGGTACAGCAATCAGCCCCAGCATTTT	CASSLTRGYSNQPQHF	.	16	TRBV5-6	TRBJ1-5	.
TGCAGCGTTGGTGGGCGCTTAACCTACGAGCAGTACTTC	CSVGGRLTYEQYF	.	13	TRBV29-1	TRBJ2-7	.
TGTGCCAGCAGTTACCGTCAGGGGGATGAAAAACTGTTTTTT	CASSYRQGDEKLFF	.	14	TRBV6-5	TRBJ1-4	TRBD1
TGTGCCAGTAGTCCAGGGACAGGGGGGAACACCGGGGAGCTGTTTTTT	CASSPGTGGNTGELFF	.	16	TRBV19	TRBJ2-2	TRBD1
TGTGCCAGCACCCCAGGCGGCGTCTCCTACGAGCAGTACTTC	CASTPGGVSYEQYF	.	14	TRBV6-5	TRBJ2-7	.
TGTGCCAGCACCCGACAGGAGAATTCACCCCTCCACTTT	CASTRQENSPLHF	.	13	TRBV7-9	TRBJ1-6	.
TGTGCCAGCAGCCCCGGGGACTACGAGCAGTACTTC	CASSPGDYEQYF	once	12	TRBV13	TRBJ2-7	.
TGTGCCAGCCGAACGACAGGGTCAGATACGCAGTATTTT	CASRTTGSDTQYF	.	13	TRBV3-1/TRBV3-2	TRBJ2-3	TRBD1
TGTGCCACCAGCATAGATATTGTTCGGGAGCTGTTTTTT	CATSIDIVRELFF	.	13	TRBV15	TRBJ2-2	.
TGTGCCAGCAGCTTAGGTGTTTTGCGGGACCCCACCGGGGAGCTGTTTTTT	CASSLGVLRDPTGELFF	.	17	TRBV7-2	TRBJ2-2	.
TGTGCCAGCAGCTCAGACAGGGCGTTTGGCTACACCTTC	CASSSDRAFGYTF	.	13	TRBV7-6	TRBJ1-2	TRBD1
TGTGCCAGCACTGGACAGTCGACGCGCACAGATACGCAGTATTTT	CASTGQSTRTDTQYF	.	15	TRBV2	TRBJ2-3	.
TGTGCCAGCAGTGATGGCCCGACCGCGCCACGGACTAGTTCACCCCTCCACTTT	CASSDGPTAPRTSSPLHF	.	18	TRBV6-1	TRBJ1-6	.
TGTGCCAGCAGTGAGGGGGAGGCTGCCCGGGGGAACACTGAAGCTTTCTTT	CASSEGEAARGNTEAFF	.	17	TRBV6-4	TRBJ1-1	.
TGTGCCAGCAGTAATACACGGGGTGGCAATCAGCCCCAGCATTTT	CASSNTRGGNQPQHF	.	15	TRBV6-5	TRBJ1-5	.
TGCGCCAGCAGCAAACTCGGGACTAGCGGCAGCACAGATACGCAGTATTTT	CASSKLGTSGSTDTQYF	.	17	TRBV10-1	TRBJ2-3	TRBD2
TGTGCCAGCAGTTACTCGACTAACTTCTTTGCCTACGAGCAGTACTTC	CASSYSTNFFAYEQYF	.	16	TRBV6-2/TRBV6-3	TRBJ2-7	.
TGTGCCAGCAGCCAAGAAATAGTTTCGAACACTGAAGCTTTCTTT	CASSQEIVSNTEAFF	.	15	TRBV3-1/TRBV3-2	TRBJ1-1	.
TGCGCCAGCAGCTGGGGGGGAGCCTCCTACAATGAGCAGTTCTTC	CASSWGGASYNEQFF	.	15	TRBV5-1	TRBJ2-1	TRBD2
TGTGCCAGTAGTATTGGATTAGGACTAGCGAATTACAATGAGCAGTTCTTC	CASSIGLGLANYNEQFF	.	17	TRBV19	TRBJ2-1	TRBD2
TGTGCCAGCAGTTTATATCAGGGGGGGTCCTACGAGCAGTACTTC	CASSLYQGGSYEQYF	.	15	TRBV27	TRBJ2-7	.
TGTGCCAGCAGCCCGGAGACAGCGATTCCCTACAATGAGCAGTTCTTC	CASSPETAIPYNEQFF	.	16	TRBV7-9	TRBJ2-1	.
TGTGCCAGCAGTTTAGGCCCCTCTGGAAACACCATATATTTT	CASSLGPSGNTIYF	.	14	TRBV27	TRBJ1-3	.
TGTGCCAGCAGTTTTGGGACCAGTGGCTACACCTTC	CASSFGTSGYTF	.	12	TRBV12-3/TRBV12-4	TRBJ1-2	.
TGTGCCAGTAGTATTGCAGCTCGTCAGCCCCAGCATTTT	CASSIAARQPQHF	.	13	TRBV19	TRBJ1-5	.
TGTGCCAGCAGCCCCGGGACAGGGAATCCAGATACGCAGTATTTT	CASSPGTGNPDTQYF	.	15	TRBV27	TRBJ2-3	TRBD1
TGTGCCAGCAGCCTCCCGGGGGGAAATGAGCAGTTCTTC	CASSLPGGNEQFF	.	13	TRBV6-5	TRBJ2-1	TRBD2
TGTGCCAGCAGCCCCACAGGGGGGATCGGGGACACCGGGGAGCTGTTTTTT	CASSPTGGIGDTGELFF	.	17	TRBV14	TRBJ2-2	TRBD1
TGCGCCAGCAGTGAGGCTAGATTTGGTGAGACCCAGTACTTC	CASSEARFGETQYF	.	14	TRBV10-1	TRBJ2-5	.
TGTGCCAGCCGGGCGTCGGGGGGACAGCCCCAGCATTTT	CASRASGGQPQHF	.	13	TRBV6-5	TRBJ1-5	.
TGTGCCAGCAGCTTGAAGTACCGGGGGGGCCTCGGAGAGACCCAGTACTTC	CASSLKYRGGLGETQYF	.	17	TRBV5-5	TRBJ2-5	TRBD2
TGCGCCAGCAGCATCAAGACAGGGGGCATGAACACTGAAGCTTTCTTT	CASSIKTGGMNTEAFF	.	16	TRBV5-1	TRBJ1-1	TRBD1
TGTGCCACCAGTGATCGAGGAGTCGGGGGCTACGAGCAGTACTTC	CATSDRGVGGYEQYF	.	15	TRBV24-1	TRBJ2-7	.
TGTGCCAGTAGTACCCAGACAGGGATCGATGGCTACACCTTC	CASSTQTGIDGYTF	.	14	TRBV19	TRBJ1-2	TRBD1
TGTGCCAGTAGCGGACAGGGGGCGGACGAGCAGTACTTC	CASSGQGADEQYF	.	13	TRBV19	TRBJ2-7	TRBD1
TGTGCCAGCTCTATCGGGGGGGCTTGGAATCAGCCCCAGCATTTT	CASSIGGAWNQPQHF	.	15	TRBV19	TRBJ1-5	.
TGTGCCAGCAGTGAAGCCTTGGGGAGGGGCAATGAGCAGTTCTTC	CASSEALGRGNEQFF	.	15	TRBV6-1	TRBJ2-1	TRBD2
TGTGCCAGCAGCCAATTATGGGCCCAAACCTTCAATGAGCAGTTCTTC	CASSQLWAQTFNEQFF	.	16	TRBV6-4	TRBJ2-1	.
TGTGCCAGCAGCTTAGCGGGAGGGCAAATCAATGAGCAGTTCTTC	CASSLAGGQINEQFF	.	15	TRBV11-2	TRBJ2-1	TRBD2
TGTGCCAGCAGCGTAGATGGGGGCTCTAATGAAAAACTGTTTTTT	CASSVDGGSNEKLFF	once	15	TRBV9	TRBJ1-4	.
TGTGCCAGCAGCTTGAAGGCTGTGAACACTGAAGCTTTCTTT	CASSLKAVNTEAFF	.	14	TRBV5-4	TRBJ1-1	.
TGCAGCGTTGAAGACAGACAGGGGCGGGACTATGGCTACACCTTC	CSVEDRQGRDYGYTF	.	15	TRBV29-1	TRBJ1-2	TRBD1
TGTGCCAGCAGTTTATTACAGGGGGGTTACGAGCAGTACTTC	CASSLLQGGYEQYF	.	14	TRBV27	TRBJ2-7	TRBD1
TGTGCCAGCAGTCTCCATGGGGGCTACGAGCAGTACTTC	CASSLHGGYEQYF	.	13	TRBV11-3	TRBJ2-7	.
TGTGCCAGCAGTACCGACCGCGAGCAGGGTCGGAGAGCTTTCTTT	CASSTDREQGRRAFF	.	15	TRBV6-5	TRBJ1-1	.
TGTGCCAGCAGTTACGGCGGGGTAGAAGCTTTCTTT	CASSYGGVEAFF	few	12	TRBV12-3/TRBV12-4	TRBJ1-1	.
TGCAGCGTAGCTAGCGGCGCCTACGAGCAGTACTTC	CSVASGAYEQYF	few	12	TRBV29-1	TRBJ2-7	TRBD2